This T cell receptor (beta chain) was identified during a study of T-cell reconstitution after alpha-beta-depleted transplantation in children. Trimming cost V 0 bases and J 3 bases, with 8 bases left between them. Germline V gene sequence: CDR1 KGHSH, CDR2 LQKENI. This CDR3 contains 14 residues. This clonotype was counted at least ten times. The authors prepared the TCRbeta library with unique molecular identifiers. From the PCR reads, TCRdb called clonotypes with MiXCR, one entry per CDR3 protein. The table records about 400,000 distinct CDR3 sequences, 20% of them present only once. This TCR was sampled from a human donor who donated a stem cell graft to a child with acute myeloid leukemia. The genes are TRBV18 and TRBJ2-5; no firm D call. This specimen consisted of PBMCs from the stem cell graft donor, obtained from the stem cell graft. CDR3 coding DNA: TGTGCCAGCTCACCACCGACGGAGAAAGAGACCCAGTACTTC. The encoded protein is CASSPPTEKETQYF.